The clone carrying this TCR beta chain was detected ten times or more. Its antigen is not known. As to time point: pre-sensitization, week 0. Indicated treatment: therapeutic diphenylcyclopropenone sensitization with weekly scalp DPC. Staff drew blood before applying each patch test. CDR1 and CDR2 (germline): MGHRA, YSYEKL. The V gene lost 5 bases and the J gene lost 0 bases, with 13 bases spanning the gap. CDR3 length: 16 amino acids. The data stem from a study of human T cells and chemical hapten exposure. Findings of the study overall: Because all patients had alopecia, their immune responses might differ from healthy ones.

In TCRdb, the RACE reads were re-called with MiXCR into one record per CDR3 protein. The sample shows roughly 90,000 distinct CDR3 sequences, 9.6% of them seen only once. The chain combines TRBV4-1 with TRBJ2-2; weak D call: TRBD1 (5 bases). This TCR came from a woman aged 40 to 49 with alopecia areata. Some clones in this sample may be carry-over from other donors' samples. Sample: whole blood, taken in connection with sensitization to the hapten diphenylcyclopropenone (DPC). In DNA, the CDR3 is TGCGCCAGCAGCACCTACCAGGGCGCGAACACCGGGGAGCTGTTTTTT. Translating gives CASSTYQGANTGELFF.